This note documents a single T cell receptor beta chain sequence. The CDR3 spans 15 residues. The V and J ends lost 7 bases and 0 bases respectively, with 12 bases between them. The germline gives CDR1 LNHDA, CDR2 SQIVND (reference sequence). Some clones are missing from TCRdb's copy, which holds only in-frame ones; the method was immunoSEQ multiplex PCR. The sample holds some 48,000 clones, 70% to 90% seen once. This sample is part of a study of blood T cell repertoires in COVID-19. Study at large: Acute and convalescent COVID-19 specimens originated in the United States, Italy and Spain.

This sequence joins TRBV19 and TRBJ2-2; unclear D gene. This clonotype was sampled from a human donor in a cohort sampled during active COVID-19. Sequences were obtained from peripheral blood. The CDR3 DNA reads TGTGCCAGTAATGCGCGGAGCACGAACACCGGGGAGCTGTTTTTT. Translation: CASNARSTNTGELFF.